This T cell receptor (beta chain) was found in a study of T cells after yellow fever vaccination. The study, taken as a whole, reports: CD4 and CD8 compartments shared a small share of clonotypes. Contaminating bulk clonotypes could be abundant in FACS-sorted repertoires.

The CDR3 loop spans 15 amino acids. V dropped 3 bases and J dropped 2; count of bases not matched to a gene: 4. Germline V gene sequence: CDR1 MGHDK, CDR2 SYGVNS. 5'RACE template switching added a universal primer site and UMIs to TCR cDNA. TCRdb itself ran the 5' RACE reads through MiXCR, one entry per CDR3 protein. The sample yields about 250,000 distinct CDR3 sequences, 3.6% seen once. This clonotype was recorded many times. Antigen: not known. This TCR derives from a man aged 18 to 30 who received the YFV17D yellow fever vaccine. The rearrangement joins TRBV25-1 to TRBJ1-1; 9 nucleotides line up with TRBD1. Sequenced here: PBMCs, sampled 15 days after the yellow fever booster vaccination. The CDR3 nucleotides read TGTGCCAGCAGTGATTCGACAGGGGGTAACACTGAAGCTTTCTTT. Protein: CASSDSTGGNTEAFF. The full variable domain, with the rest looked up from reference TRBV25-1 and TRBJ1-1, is EADIYQTPRYLVIGTGKKITLECSQTMGHDKMYWYQQDPGMELHLIHYSYGVNSTEKGDLSSESTVSRIRTEHFPLTLESARPSHTSQYLCASSDSTGGNTEAFFGQGTRLTVV.